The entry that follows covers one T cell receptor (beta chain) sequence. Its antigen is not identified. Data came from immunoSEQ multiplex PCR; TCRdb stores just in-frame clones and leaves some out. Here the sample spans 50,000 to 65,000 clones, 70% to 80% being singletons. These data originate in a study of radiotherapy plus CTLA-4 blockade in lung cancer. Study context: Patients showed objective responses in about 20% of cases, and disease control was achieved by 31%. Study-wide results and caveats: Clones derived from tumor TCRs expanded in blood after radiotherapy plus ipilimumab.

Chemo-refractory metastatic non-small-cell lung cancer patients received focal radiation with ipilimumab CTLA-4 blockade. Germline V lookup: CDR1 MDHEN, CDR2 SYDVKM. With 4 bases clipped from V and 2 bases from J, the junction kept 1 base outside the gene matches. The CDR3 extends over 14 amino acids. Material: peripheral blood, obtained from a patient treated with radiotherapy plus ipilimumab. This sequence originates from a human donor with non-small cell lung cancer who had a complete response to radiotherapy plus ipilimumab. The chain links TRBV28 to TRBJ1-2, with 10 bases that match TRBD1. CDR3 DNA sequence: TGTGCCAGCAGTTCGACAGGGGGCAACTATGGCTACACCTTC. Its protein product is CASSSTGGNYGYTF.